This passage covers 25 T cell receptor beta chains from one sample sequenced in a study of cytomegalovirus exposure and HLA in healthy donors. This table comes from immunoSEQ multiplex PCR, and its TCRdb copy is limited to in-frame clones, with some not included. The data show 220,000 or so clones, with around nine tenths seen just once and approximately 1% held by the top ten. Input material: PBMCs. The receptors were gathered from a young woman in good health and CMV-seronegative.

The chain joins TRBV27 to TRBJ2-1; no clear D gene. V was pared by 5 bases and J by 6 bases, with 8 bases between. The CDR3 covers 12 residues. Germline assignment: CDR1 MNHEY and CDR2 SMNVEV (reference sequence). The CDR3 DNA sequence: TGTGCCAGCAGTATCCGGAGCAATGAGCAGTTCTTC. Translating gives CASSIRSNEQFF.

The genes are TRBV11-2 and TRBJ2-1; 8 bases fit TRBD2. Germline V gives CDR1 SGHAT, CDR2 FQNNGV. The CDR3 contains 14 residues. J gave up 5 bases and V 4 bases, and 4 bases lay outside the gene matches. The CDR3 protein is CASSSAGVNNEQFF. The CDR3 DNA reads as TGTGCCAGCAGCTCAGCGGGAGTAAACAATGAGCAGTTCTTC.

In its sample, this clone was seen once. The V call is TRBV10-2, the J call TRBJ2-2; D not resolved. V was shortened by 3 bases and J by 3 bases, with 5 bases between the two germline ends. This CDR3 spans 13 amino acids. The V gene's germline CDR1 is WSHSY and CDR2 SAAADI. The CDR3 DNA reads TGCGCCAGCAGTGACTACCACACCGGGGAGCTGTTTTTT. Protein: CASSDYHTGELFF.

The chain employs TRBV15 and TRBJ2-7; TRBD2 agrees at 8 bases. The CDR3 spans 18 residues. J gave up 4 bases and V 5 bases, and 19 bases lay outside the gene matches. Germline lookup yields CDR1 LNHNV and CDR2 YYDKDF (reference sequence). In DNA, the CDR3 is TGTGCCACCAGCTTAATGACCGGGACTAGAGTGGGGGCATACGAGCAGTACTTC. It translates to CATSLMTGTRVGAYEQYF. The full variable domain, with the rest looked up from reference TRBV15 and TRBJ2-7, is DAMVIQNPRYQVTQFGKPVTLSCSQTLNHNVMYWYQQKSSQAPKLLFHYYDKDFNNEADTPDNFQSRRPNTSFCFLDIRSPGLGDTAMYLCATSLMTGTRVGAYEQYFGPGTRLTVT.

This chain joins TRBV6-1 and TRBJ2-3; 7 bases fit TRBD2. CDR1 is MNHNS, CDR2 SASEGT, per germline. V was pared by 1 base and J by 7 bases, with 8 bases of the junction left unmatched. The CDR3 has 15 amino acids. The CDR3 sequence is CASSEVGGSLNTQYF. The CDR3 nucleotides are TGTGCCAGCAGTGAAGTCGGCGGGAGCTTGAATACGCAGTATTTT.

This chain connects TRBV19 to TRBJ2-1, with D perhaps matching TRBD1 (6 bases). Deletions cut 5 bases from V and 2 bases from J, with 13 bases between. Germline loops: CDR1 LNHDA, CDR2 SQIVND (reference sequence). The CDR3 has 15 residues. The DNA of the CDR3 is TGTGCCAGTAGTCCCTCAGGGGTCCCCTACAATGAGCAGTTCTTC. Translated: CASSPSGVPYNEQFF.

Here the CDR3 DNA reads TGTGCCAGCAGTCGACCCCGTCAGGGGGCGAAAGATACGCAGTATTTT. Its protein product is CASSRPRQGAKDTQYF. The gene calls are TRBV6-4 and TRBJ2-3, with TRBD1 matching 8 bases. This CDR3 is 16 amino acids long. Trimming removed 5 bases from V and 5 bases from J; junction bases left unmatched: 12. Germline CDR1 and CDR2: MRHNA and SNTAGT.

V is TRBV7-8 and J is TRBJ1-3; 7 bases align to TRBD1. Germline V gene sequence: CDR1 SGHVS, CDR2 FQNEAQ. The CDR3 consists of 18 residues. V shed 4 bases and J 3 bases; nucleotides not matched to a gene: 15. CDR3 sequence reads: CASSSYRNRGLNGNTIYF. CDR3 nucleotides: TGTGCCAGCAGCTCCTACCGTAACAGGGGACTTAATGGAAACACCATATATTTT. Full variable domain (rest looked up from reference TRBV7-8 and TRBJ1-3): GAGVSQSPRYKVAKRGQDVALRCDPISGHVSLFWYQQALGQGPEFLTYFQNEAQLDKSGLPSDRFFAERPEGSVSTLKIQRTQQEDSAVYLCASSSYRNRGLNGNTIYFGEGSWLTVV.

This clone came up a few times. The junction and the germline gene differ at one end; a read error may be behind it. The chain links TRBV27 to TRBJ1-2, with D perhaps matching TRBD1 (5 bases). The CDR3 totals 14 residues. Germline CDR1 and CDR2: MNHEY and SMNVEV (reference sequence). CDR3 loop: CASGFGGFGYGYTF. CDR3 DNA: TGTGCCAGCGGTTTCGGGGGTTTCGGCTATGGCTACACCTTC.

The gene calls are TRBV6-1 and TRBJ2-1; 12 bases match TRBD2. Germline V gene data show CDR1 as MNHNS and CDR2 as SASEGT. V was clipped by 2 bases and J by 9 bases; unmatched bases: 8. This CDR3 has 16 amino acids. The CDR3: CASSEPSGRALGEQFF. CDR3 in DNA: TGTGCCAGCAGTGAACCTAGCGGGAGGGCCCTCGGTGAGCAGTTCTTC.

V and J are TRBV5-6 and TRBJ2-7; D may be TRBD1 (5 bases). CDR1 is SGHDT, CDR2 YYEEEE, per germline. Trimming cost V 3 bases and J 3 bases, with 10 bases left between them. This CDR3 has 13 amino acids. The CDR3 sequence: CASSSDQGYEQYF. The CDR3 region has the DNA TGTGCCAGCAGCTCCGACCAGGGCTACGAGCAGTACTTC.

The chain carries TRBV19 and TRBJ2-7; 7 positions agree with TRBD2. Trimming removed 4 bases from V and 4 bases from J; junction bases left unmatched: 13. Per germline, CDR1 LNHDA and CDR2 SQIVND (reference sequence). The CDR3 totals 16 residues. This chain's CDR3 is CASSTYSSGVIYEQYF. The CDR3 region has the DNA TGTGCCAGTAGTACGTACTCCAGCGGGGTTATATACGAGCAGTACTTC.

This chain connects TRBV2 to TRBJ2-1, with D maybe TRBD2 (6 bases). Trimming stripped 3 bases from V and 4 bases from J, with 13 bases between. The germline gives CDR1 SNHLY, CDR2 FYNNEI. CDR3 size: 15 residues. The CDR3 here is CASSDPSGQYNEQFF. In DNA form, the CDR3 reads TGTGCCAGCAGTGATCCCAGCGGGCAGTACAATGAGCAGTTCTTC.

V is TRBV19 and J is TRBJ2-2; 7 positions agree with TRBD2. The germline V gene has CDR1 LNHDA and CDR2 SQIVND (reference sequence). CDR3 size: 15 residues. Unmatched junction bases numbered 6, after V lost 1 base and J lost 7 bases. CDR3: CASSIGRESVGELFF. The CDR3 DNA follows: TGTGCCAGTAGTATAGGGCGGGAGAGCGTCGGGGAGCTGTTTTTT.

The chain carries TRBV4-1 and TRBJ1-2; 8 bases are shared with TRBD1. CDR3 length: 14 residues. Germline CDR1 MGHRA, CDR2 YSYEKL. With 1 base clipped from V and 2 bases from J, the junction kept 0 bases outside the gene matches. The CDR3 reads CASSQGDRNYGYTF. In DNA, the CDR3 is TGCGCCAGCAGCCAAGGGGACAGGAACTATGGCTACACCTTC.

This chain uses TRBV5-5 with TRBJ2-1; no reliable D call. V lost 0 bases and J 3 bases, leaving 13 bases between the germline ends. The CDR3 spans 16 residues. Germline lookup yields CDR1 SGHKS and CDR2 YYEKEE (reference sequence). CDR3 residues: CASSLALGSGYNEQFF. In DNA, the CDR3 is TGTGCCAGCAGCTTGGCACTCGGGTCCGGCTACAATGAGCAGTTCTTC.

The chain employs TRBV30 and TRBJ2-1, with 10 bases that match TRBD2. Germline-derived CDR1 and CDR2 are GTSNPN and SVGIG (reference sequence). Trimming took 1 base from V and 5 from J; bases not matched to a gene: 5. This CDR3 spans 15 amino acids. The CDR3, as DNA: TGTGCCTGGAGTGAAGCGGGAGGGCAGAACAATGAGCAGTTCTTC. It yields the protein CAWSEAGGQNNEQFF.

The chain has TRBV27 and TRBJ2-7, with 7 nucleotides matching TRBD2. Germline V gene data show CDR1 as MNHEY and CDR2 as SMNVEV (reference sequence). This CDR3 has 12 amino acids. V dropped 8 bases and J dropped 3; count of bases not matched to a gene: 4. The CDR3 DNA sequence: TGTGCCAGCGGGACTATGAACTACGAGCAGTACTTC. This gives the protein CASGTMNYEQYF.

The V and J genes are TRBV5-1 and TRBJ1-4; 10 bases match TRBD1. There are 14 residues in the CDR3. V shed 3 bases, J shed 6 bases, and the junction held 2 bases outside the gene matches. Germline V CDR1 and CDR2: SGHRS, YFSETQ. Here the CDR3 DNA reads TGCGCCAGCAGCTGGACAGGGGGAGATGAAAAACTGTTTTTT. Translating gives CASSWTGGDEKLFF.

This chain connects TRBV7-2 to TRBJ1-1; D ambiguous. Per germline, CDR1 SGHTA and CDR2 FQGNSA. CDR3 length: 16 amino acids. Trimming left V 2 bases short and J 1 base short, with 14 bases between. CDR3 residues: CASSLISGSWNTEAFF. Here the CDR3 DNA reads TGTGCCAGCAGCTTAATCTCCGGGTCGTGGAACACTGAAGCTTTCTTT. The full variable domain, its missing parts supplied by reference TRBV7-2 and TRBJ1-1, is GAGVSQSPSNKVTEKGKDVELRCDPISGHTALYWYRQSLGQGLEFLIYFQGNSAPDKSGLPSDRFSAERTGGSVSTLTIQRTQQEDSAVYLCASSLISGSWNTEAFFGQGTRLTVV.

The chain joins TRBV10-3 to TRBJ2-7, with a weak D call TRBD1 (6 bases). This CDR3 has 13 amino acids. The V and J ends lost 8 bases and 4 bases respectively, with 15 bases between them. Germline V gene sequence: CDR1 ENHRY, CDR2 SYGVKD. The CDR3 is CAICPFRGYEQYF. The CDR3 coding sequence is TGTGCCATCTGCCCCTTCAGGGGTTACGAGCAGTACTTC.

This chain connects TRBV7-8 to TRBJ1-3; maybe TRBD1 (5 bases). There are 16 residues in the CDR3. Germline V gene data show CDR1 as SGHVS and CDR2 as FQNEAQ. The V gene lost 1 base and the J gene lost 0 bases, with 10 bases spanning the gap. CDR3 nucleotide sequence: TGTGCCAGCAGCTTAGTAAACAGGAACTCTGGAAACACCATATATTTT. This sequence encodes CASSLVNRNSGNTIYF.

This clone showed up just a few times. The V call is TRBV30, the J call TRBJ1-5; no clear D. Germline V lookup: CDR1 GTSNPN, CDR2 SVGIG (reference sequence). This CDR3 is 14 amino acids long. Trimming cost V 3 bases and J 2 bases, with 11 bases left between them. The CDR3 loop is CAWSGGRGNQPQHF. The CDR3 nucleotides read TGTGCCTGGAGCGGAGGGAGGGGCAATCAGCCCCAGCATTTT.

This rearrangement joins TRBV5-1 to TRBJ2-3; 8 bases line up with TRBD2. J lost 0 bases, V lost 3 bases, and 3 bases had no gene match. Germline lookup yields CDR1 SGHRS and CDR2 YFSETQ. The CDR3 sequence is 15 residues long. The CDR3 DNA reads TGCGCCAGCAGCTCCCCTAGCGGGAGCACAGATACGCAGTATTTT. This codes for CASSSPSGSTDTQYF.

The V gene is TRBV6-5, the J gene TRBJ2-3; TRBD2 agrees at 7 bases. J lost 12 bases, V lost 4 bases, and 1 base had no gene match. The CDR3 is 10 residues long. Germline V lookup: CDR1 MNHEY, CDR2 SVGAGI. This chain's CDR3 is CASSWGGQYF. The DNA for the CDR3 is TGTGCCAGCAGTTGGGGGGGACAGTATTTT.